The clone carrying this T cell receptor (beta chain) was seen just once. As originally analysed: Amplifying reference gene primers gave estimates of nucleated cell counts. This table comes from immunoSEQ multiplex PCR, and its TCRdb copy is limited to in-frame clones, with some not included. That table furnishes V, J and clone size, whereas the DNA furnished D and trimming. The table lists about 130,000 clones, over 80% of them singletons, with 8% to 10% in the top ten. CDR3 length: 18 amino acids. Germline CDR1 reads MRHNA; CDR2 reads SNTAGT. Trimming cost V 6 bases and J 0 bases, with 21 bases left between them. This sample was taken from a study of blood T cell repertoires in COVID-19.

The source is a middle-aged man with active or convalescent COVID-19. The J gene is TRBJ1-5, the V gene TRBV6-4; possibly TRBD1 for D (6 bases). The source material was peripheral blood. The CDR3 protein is CASSPSTRQARSNQPQHF. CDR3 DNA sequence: TGTGCCAGCAGCCCCTCGACACGACAGGCCCGTAGCAATCAGCCCCAGCATTTT.